This T cell receptor (beta chain) was sequenced during a study of blood T cell repertoires in COVID-19. About the research overall: From T cells, B-cell-depleted T cells, or PBMCs came the material, which was cDNA or gDNA.

Adults between roughly 18 and 90 years of age took part from about two dozen US areas. Clinical history as reported by participants underpinned cohort assignment. Recovered participants had two consecutive negative NP/OP PCR tests, healthcare professional clearance, or symptom resolution. The table lists this clone with a few counts. CDR1 is SGHTA, CDR2 FQGNSA, per germline. This CDR3 is 16 amino acids long. V dropped 5 bases and J dropped 2; count of bases not matched to a gene: 6. Only in-frame clones appear in the TCRdb table, and some are missing; sequencing was by immunoSEQ multiplex PCR. The sample contains about 160,000 clones, about 90% of which appear only once.

The receptor was derived from a woman in her fifties or sixties who had recovered from COVID-19. The chain combines TRBV7-2 with TRBJ2-1; TRBD2 aligns across 10 bases. The sequencing sample was made of PBMCs or T cells enriched from blood (not recorded which). CDR3 protein: CASSLTSGAPYNEQFF. The CDR3 DNA is TGTGCCAGCAGCCTAACTAGCGGGGCCCCCTACAATGAGCAGTTCTTC.